This TCR beta chain was captured by sequencing in a study of CD8 T cells in ankylosing spondylitis. TCRdb redid the calling of the 5' RACE reads with MiXCR, one entry per CDR3 protein. This sample has under 300,000 distinct CDR3 sequences, with around 11% found just once. CDR1 and CDR2 (germline): DFQATT, SNEGSKA (reference sequence). Unmatched junction bases numbered 10, after V lost 5 bases and J lost 7 bases. There are 15 residues in the CDR3. This clonotype was detected ten times or more. What it binds is unknown. Study findings and constraints: Matched ankylosing spondylitis synovial fluid reportedly contained a significantly enriched population of disease-linked clones.

The chain uses TRBV20-1 and TRBJ1-6, with 8 bases that match TRBD1. The sequenced material came from blood, either unsorted or a sorted T cell fraction (not recorded which). The sequence derives from a male donor with ankylosing spondylitis or in good health (not recorded which). The CDR3 here is CSAFLTGVSNSPLHF. For the CDR3, the DNA is TGCAGTGCTTTTCTGACAGGGGTCTCAAATTCACCCCTCCACTTT.